One sample yielded the 21 T cell receptor beta chains listed below, sequenced in a study of OX40 agonist ivuxolimab in advanced cancers. Clones were read by immunoSEQ multiplex PCR, and TCRdb kept only the in-frame ones, dropping some. The data show tens of thousands of clones, with roughly 87% seen just once and roughly 10% held by the top ten. Here the sequenced sample was CD4+ or CD8+ T cells sorted from blood, taken in a trial of the OX40 agonist ivuxolimab. The source is an adult with an advanced solid tumor such as melanoma, head and neck, liver or kidney cancer.

The chain has TRBV4-1 and TRBJ1-4; 11 nucleotides align to TRBD1. CDR3 size: 17 residues. Germline values: CDR1 MGHRA, CDR2 YSYEKL. J was trimmed by 7 bases and V by 0 bases; bases with no gene match: 7. CDR3 loop: CASSQEVPGTGGEKLFF. DNA for the CDR3: TGCGCCAGCAGCCAAGAGGTTCCGGGGACAGGGGGTGAAAAACTGTTTTTT.

This clone was seen a single time. The chain employs TRBV25-1 and TRBJ2-7; 7 nucleotides align to TRBD1. J gave up 4 bases and V 3 bases, and 15 bases lay outside the gene matches. There are 17 residues in the CDR3. CDR1 is MGHDK and CDR2 is SYGVNS in the germline V gene. This CDR3 reads CASSDPILRGRVYEQYV. The CDR3 DNA reads as TGTGCCAGCAGTGACCCGATTCTTAGGGGGCGCGTTTACGAGCAGTACGTC.

V gene TRBV19 combines with J gene TRBJ1-1; D ambiguous. CDR3 length: 13 residues. V gave up 5 bases and J gave up 1 base, with 8 bases separating them. Per the germline V gene, CDR1 is LNHDA and CDR2 is SQIVND (reference sequence). This CDR3 is CASSLTGNTEAFF. The CDR3 DNA is TGTGCCAGTAGTCTTACGGGGAACACTGAAGCTTTCTTT.

The CDR3 spells CASSEGGLSYGYTF. In DNA form, the CDR3 reads TGTGCCAGCAGCGAGGGGGGTCTAAGCTATGGCTACACCTTC. The chain joins TRBV11-2 to TRBJ1-2, with D possibly being TRBD1 (6 bases). Germline values: CDR1 SGHAT, CDR2 FQNNGV. Trimming left V 5 bases short and J 4 bases short, with 14 bases between. This CDR3 region has 14 residues.

J is TRBJ2-7 and V is TRBV27; possibly TRBD2 for D (5 bases). This CDR3 has 13 residues. CDR1 is MNHEY and CDR2 is SMNVEV in the germline V gene (reference sequence). The ends were cut back, 2 bases at V and 3 bases at J, with 8 bases in the middle. The CDR3 region is CASSLGSVYEQYF. The CDR3 DNA reads TGTGCCAGCAGTTTAGGGAGCGTCTACGAGCAGTACTTC.

This chain links TRBV10-3 with TRBJ1-3; a possible D gene is TRBD1 (6 bases). The germline V gene has CDR1 ENHRY and CDR2 SYGVKD. The V end lost 4 bases, the J end lost 8 bases, and 18 bases lay between the germline ends. CDR3 length: 15 amino acids. For the CDR3, the DNA is TGTGCCATCAGTGGGGGGGACAACGCAGGAGACACCATATATTTT. Amino acid sequence: CAISGGDNAGDTIYF.

This chain links TRBV27 with TRBJ1-4, with D possibly being TRBD1 (6 bases). The germline V gene has CDR1 MNHEY and CDR2 SMNVEV (reference sequence). V lost 6 bases and J lost 7, with 15 bases in between. The CDR3 extends over 14 amino acids. The CDR3 loop reads CASSPEGGSEKLFF. The CDR3 region has the DNA TGTGCCAGCAGCCCAGAGGGGGGCAGTGAAAAACTGTTTTTT.

This chain joins TRBV27 and TRBJ2-2, with no clear D. V dropped 2 bases and J dropped 3 bases, with 4 bases sitting between them. The CDR3 covers 13 residues. The germline CDR1 and CDR2 sequences are MNHEY and SMNVEV (reference sequence). The CDR3 loop is CASSLPYTGELFF. The CDR3 DNA sequence: TGTGCCAGCAGTTTACCCTACACCGGGGAGCTGTTTTTT.

The J gene is TRBJ1-4, the V gene TRBV7-2; perhaps TRBD1 as D (5 bases). The CDR3 has 17 amino acids. Germline-derived CDR1 and CDR2 are SGHTA and FQGNSA. The V end was cut by 1 base, the J end by 5 bases, with 17 bases between. Here the CDR3 DNA reads TGTGCCAGCAGCTTAGTTCCCTACCAGGGTGTAAATGAAAAACTGTTTTTT. Its protein is CASSLVPYQGVNEKLFF.

The CDR3 region is CASSNPFYNEQFF. In nucleotides, the CDR3 is TGTGCCAGCAGTAACCCTTTCTACAATGAGCAGTTCTTC. The chain couples TRBV27 to TRBJ2-1; D gene uncertain. The ends were cut back, 5 bases at V and 3 bases at J, with 8 bases in the middle. This CDR3 is built from 13 residues. Germline assignment: CDR1 MNHEY and CDR2 SMNVEV (reference sequence).

This chain joins TRBV5-8 and TRBJ1-5; D unclear. The germline gives CDR1 SGHTS, CDR2 YDEGEE. This CDR3 region has 13 residues. V dropped 0 bases and J dropped 6 bases, with 7 bases sitting between them. CDR3 in amino acids: CASSLGVAQPQHF. CDR3 bases: TGTGCCAGCAGCTTGGGGGTTGCTCAGCCCCAGCATTTT.

This chain links TRBV11-3 with TRBJ2-3; 7 bases line up with TRBD1. The germline V gene encodes CDR1 SGHNT and CDR2 YENEEA. V lost 3 bases, J lost 2 bases, and 8 bases stayed unmatched. The CDR3 sequence is 16 residues long. Here the CDR3 reads CASSLRSEGATDTQYF. CDR3 sequence (DNA): TGTGCCAGCAGCTTGAGGTCCGAGGGGGCCACAGATACGCAGTATTTT. The full variable domain, with the rest looked up from reference TRBV11-3 and TRBJ2-3, is EAGVVQSPRYKIIEKKQPVAFWCNPISGHNTLYWYLQNLGQGPELLIRYENEEAVDDSQLPKDRFSAERLKGVDSTLKIQPAELGDSAVYLCASSLRSEGATDTQYFGPGTRLTVL.

The chain carries TRBV7-5 and TRBJ1-1; TRBD1 reflects the table's D call only, with no check against the DNA. TRBV7-5 is a pseudogene locus. This CDR3 comprises 9 residues. The CDR3 sequence: CVRGARAFF. The CDR3 DNA reads TGTGTCAGGGGGGCGAGGGCTTTCTTT.

This sequence joins TRBV28 and TRBJ2-7; the D gene is possibly TRBD1 (6 bases). The CDR3 length is 14 residues. V lost 7 bases and J 7 bases, leaving 20 bases between the germline ends. Germline V gene lookup returns CDR1 MDHEN and CDR2 SYDVKM. The chain's CDR3 is CASNPTGLPGEQYV. In DNA form, the CDR3 reads TGTGCCAGCAACCCGACAGGACTCCCGGGGGAGCAGTACGTC.

Only one count was recorded for this clone. CDR3 region: CASSNSGTGEQFF. CDR3 nucleotide sequence: TGTGCCAGCAGCAATTCCGGGACAGGTGAGCAGTTCTTC. This sequence joins TRBV21-1 and TRBJ2-1; whether TRBD1, the table's D call, matches the DNA was not checked. TRBV21-1 is deemed a pseudogene. The CDR3 is made up of 13 amino acids.

V and J are TRBV19 and TRBJ2-2; D perhaps matches TRBD2 (6 bases). The CDR3 contains 14 residues. V was shortened by 5 bases and J by 7 bases, with 14 bases between the two germline ends. The germline V gene encodes CDR1 LNHDA and CDR2 SQIVND (reference sequence). The DNA of the CDR3 is TGTGCCAGTAGTCCCCGGGACTTAGGCGGGGAGCTGTTTTTT. Its protein product is CASSPRDLGGELFF.

The chain uses TRBV28 and TRBJ2-2; TRBD1 is a possible D gene (6 bases). The ends were cut back, 3 bases at V and 7 bases at J, with 12 bases in the middle. There are 14 residues in the CDR3. Germline values: CDR1 MDHEN, CDR2 SYDVKM. The CDR3 loop is CASSFQGWVGELFF. CDR3 sequence (DNA): TGTGCCAGCAGTTTCCAGGGGTGGGTCGGGGAGCTGTTTTTT.

The chain is built from TRBV6-4 and TRBJ2-1; 9 nucleotides match TRBD1. This CDR3 contains 16 residues. After removal of 6 bases from V and 2 bases from J, the junction contained 8 bases not matched to a gene. The germline V gene has CDR1 MRHNA and CDR2 SNTAGT. CDR3 in amino acids: CASSPTGTGTYNEQFF. The CDR3 bases are TGTGCCAGCAGCCCGACCGGGACAGGGACCTACAATGAGCAGTTCTTC.

This clone was found a few times. The chain carries TRBV9 and TRBJ1-5, with D perhaps matching TRBD1 (5 bases). V was clipped by 3 bases and J by 0 bases, with 16 bases between them. The CDR3 runs to 17 residues. CDR1 and CDR2 from the germline V gene are SGDLS and YYNGEE. The DNA for the CDR3 is TGTGCCAGCAGCGCGGTCGACGGGACCAATAGCAATCAGCCCCAGCATTTT. As protein: CASSAVDGTNSNQPQHF.

The chain uses TRBV30 and TRBJ2-7; a possible D gene is TRBD1 (6 bases). V gave up 4 bases and J gave up 3 bases, with 13 bases separating them. Germline loops: CDR1 GTSNPN, CDR2 SVGIG (reference sequence). The CDR3 consists of 13 residues. The CDR3 reads CAWNPPGDYEQYF. CDR3 nucleotides: TGTGCCTGGAACCCCCCAGGGGACTACGAGCAGTACTTC.

The chain employs TRBV27 and TRBJ2-1, with 14 bases identical to TRBD2. J lost 5 bases, V lost 6 bases, and 6 bases had no gene match. CDR3 size: 16 residues. Germline V gene lookup returns CDR1 MNHEY and CDR2 SMNVEV (reference sequence). For the CDR3, the DNA is TGTGCCAGCAGCCGCGGGACTAGCGGGAGAAACAATGAGCAGTTCTTC. Protein: CASSRGTSGRNNEQFF.